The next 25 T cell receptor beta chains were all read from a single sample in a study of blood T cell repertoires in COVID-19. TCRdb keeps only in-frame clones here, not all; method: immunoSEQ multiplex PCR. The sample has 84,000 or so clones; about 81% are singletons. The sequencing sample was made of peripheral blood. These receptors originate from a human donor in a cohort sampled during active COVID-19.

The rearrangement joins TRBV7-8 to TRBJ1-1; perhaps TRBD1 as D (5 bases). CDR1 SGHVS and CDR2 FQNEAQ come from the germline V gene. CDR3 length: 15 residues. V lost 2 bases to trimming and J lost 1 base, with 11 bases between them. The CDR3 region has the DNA TGTGCCAGCAGCTTATCTTGGACATCGAACACTGAAGCTTTCTTT. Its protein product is CASSLSWTSNTEAFF.

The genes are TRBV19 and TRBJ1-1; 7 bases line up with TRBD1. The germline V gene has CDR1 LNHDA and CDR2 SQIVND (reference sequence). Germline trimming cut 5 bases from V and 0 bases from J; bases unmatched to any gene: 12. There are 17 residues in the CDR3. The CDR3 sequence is CASSPRTGSLMNTEAFF. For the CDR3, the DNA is TGTGCCAGTAGTCCTCGGACAGGATCCCTCATGAACACTGAAGCTTTCTTT. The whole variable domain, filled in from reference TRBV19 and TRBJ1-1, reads DGGITQSPKYLFRKEGQNVTLSCEQNLNHDAMYWYRQDPGQGLRLIYYSQIVNDFQKGDIAEGYSVSREKKESFPLTVTSAQKNPTAFYLCASSPRTGSLMNTEAFFGQGTRLTVV.

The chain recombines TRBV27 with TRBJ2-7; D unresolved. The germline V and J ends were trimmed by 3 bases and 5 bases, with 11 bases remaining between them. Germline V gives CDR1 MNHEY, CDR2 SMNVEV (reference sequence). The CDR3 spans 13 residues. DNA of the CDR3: TGTGCCAGCAGTTTCGGAGTAGGCAACGAGCAGTACTTC. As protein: CASSFGVGNEQYF.

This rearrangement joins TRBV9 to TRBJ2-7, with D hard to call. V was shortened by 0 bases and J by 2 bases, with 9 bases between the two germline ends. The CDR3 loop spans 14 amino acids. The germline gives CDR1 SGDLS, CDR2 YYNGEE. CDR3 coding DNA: TGTGCCAGCAGCGTAGGGATAGGAGCCTACGAGCAGTACTTC. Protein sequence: CASSVGIGAYEQYF.

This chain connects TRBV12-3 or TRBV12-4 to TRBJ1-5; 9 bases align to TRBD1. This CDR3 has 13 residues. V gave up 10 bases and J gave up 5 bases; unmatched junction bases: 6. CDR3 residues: CATSTGGHQPQHF. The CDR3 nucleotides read TGTGCCACATCCACAGGGGGCCATCAGCCCCAGCATTTT.

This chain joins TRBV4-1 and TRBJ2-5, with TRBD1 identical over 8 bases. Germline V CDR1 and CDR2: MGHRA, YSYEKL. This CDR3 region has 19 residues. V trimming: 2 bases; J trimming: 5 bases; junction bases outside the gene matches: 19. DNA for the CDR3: TGCGCCAGCAGCCAATCAGTCCTGGGGGGACAGGTAGGACGGGAGACCCAGTACTTC. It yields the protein CASSQSVLGGQVGRETQYF.

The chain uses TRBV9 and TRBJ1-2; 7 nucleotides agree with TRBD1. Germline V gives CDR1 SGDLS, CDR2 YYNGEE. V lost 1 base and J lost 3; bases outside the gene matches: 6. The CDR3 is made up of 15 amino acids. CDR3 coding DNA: TGTGCCAGCAGCGTAACCCACAGGGGCGACTATGGCTACACCTTC. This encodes CASSVTHRGDYGYTF.

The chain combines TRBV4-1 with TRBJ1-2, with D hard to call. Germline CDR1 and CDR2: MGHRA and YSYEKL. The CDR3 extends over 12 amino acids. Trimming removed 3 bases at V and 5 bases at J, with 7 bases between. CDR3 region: CASSHRLYGYTF. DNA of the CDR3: TGCGCCAGCAGCCATAGACTTTATGGCTACACCTTC.

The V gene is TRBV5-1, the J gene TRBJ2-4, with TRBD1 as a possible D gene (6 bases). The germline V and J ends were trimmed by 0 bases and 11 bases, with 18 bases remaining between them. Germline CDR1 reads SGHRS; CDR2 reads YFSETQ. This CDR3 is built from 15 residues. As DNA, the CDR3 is TGCGCCAGCAGCTTGGCCACAGGCACAAAGGGGGTTCAGTACTTC. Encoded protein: CASSLATGTKGVQYF.

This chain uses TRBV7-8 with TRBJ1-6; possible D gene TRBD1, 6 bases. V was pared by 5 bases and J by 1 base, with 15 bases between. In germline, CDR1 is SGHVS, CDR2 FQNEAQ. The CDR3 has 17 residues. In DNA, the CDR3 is TGTGCCAGCAGCCCGCGAGGGGGGGCTTCCTATAATTCACCCCTCCACTTT. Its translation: CASSPRGGASYNSPLHF.

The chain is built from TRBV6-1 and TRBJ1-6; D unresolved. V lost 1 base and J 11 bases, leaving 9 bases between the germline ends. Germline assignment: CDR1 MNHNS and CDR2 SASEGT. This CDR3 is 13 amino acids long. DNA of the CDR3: TGTGCCAGCAGTGAAGTAGATGCCCCACCCCTCCACTTT. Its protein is CASSEVDAPPLHF.

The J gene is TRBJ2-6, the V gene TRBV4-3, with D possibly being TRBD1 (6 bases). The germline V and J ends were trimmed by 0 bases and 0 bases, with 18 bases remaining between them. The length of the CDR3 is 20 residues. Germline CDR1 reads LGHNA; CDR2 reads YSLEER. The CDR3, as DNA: TGCGCCAGCAGCCAAGATGTGTGGGCAGGGGTCGGCTCTGGGGCCAACGTCCTGACTTTC. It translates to CASSQDVWAGVGSGANVLTF.

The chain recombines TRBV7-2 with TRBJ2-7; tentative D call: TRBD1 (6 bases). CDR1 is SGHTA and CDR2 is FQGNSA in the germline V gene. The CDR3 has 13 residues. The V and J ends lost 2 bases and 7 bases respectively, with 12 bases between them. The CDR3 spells CASSLFGGLEQYF. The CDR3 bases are TGTGCCAGCAGCTTATTTGGGGGCCTGGAGCAGTACTTC.

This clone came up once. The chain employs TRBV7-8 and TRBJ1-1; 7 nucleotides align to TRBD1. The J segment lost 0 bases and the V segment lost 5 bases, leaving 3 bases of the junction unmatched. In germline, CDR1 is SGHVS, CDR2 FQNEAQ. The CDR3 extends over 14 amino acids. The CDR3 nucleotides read TGTGCCAGCAGCCTGGACAGGATGAACACTGAAGCTTTCTTT. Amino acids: CASSLDRMNTEAFF.

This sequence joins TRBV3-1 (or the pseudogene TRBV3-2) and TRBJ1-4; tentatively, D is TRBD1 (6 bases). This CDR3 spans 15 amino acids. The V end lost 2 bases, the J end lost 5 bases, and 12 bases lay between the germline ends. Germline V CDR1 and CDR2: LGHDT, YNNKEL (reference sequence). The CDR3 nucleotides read TGTGCCAGCAGCCAAAGGGGGACGAAGAATGAAAAACTGTTTTTT. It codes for CASSQRGTKNEKLFF.

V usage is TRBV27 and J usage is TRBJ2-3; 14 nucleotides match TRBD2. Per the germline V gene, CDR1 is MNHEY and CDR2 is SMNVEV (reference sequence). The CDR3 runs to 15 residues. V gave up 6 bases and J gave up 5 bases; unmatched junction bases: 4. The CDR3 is CASSKGLAGVDTQYF. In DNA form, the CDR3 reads TGTGCCAGCAGCAAGGGACTAGCGGGGGTAGATACGCAGTATTTT.

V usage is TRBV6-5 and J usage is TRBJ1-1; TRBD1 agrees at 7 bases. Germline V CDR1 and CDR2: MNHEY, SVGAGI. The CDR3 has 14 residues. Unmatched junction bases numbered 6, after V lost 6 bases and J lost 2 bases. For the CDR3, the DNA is TGTGCCAGCAGGCCCGGGACAGAAAACACTGAAGCTTTCTTT. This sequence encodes CASRPGTENTEAFF.

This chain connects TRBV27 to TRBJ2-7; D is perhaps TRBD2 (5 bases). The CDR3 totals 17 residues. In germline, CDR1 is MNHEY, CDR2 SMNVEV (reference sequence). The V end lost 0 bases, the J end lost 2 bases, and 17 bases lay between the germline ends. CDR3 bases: TGTGCCAGCAGTTTATCAGCCACCAAAGCGGATCCCTACGAGCAGTACTTC. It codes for CASSLSATKADPYEQYF.

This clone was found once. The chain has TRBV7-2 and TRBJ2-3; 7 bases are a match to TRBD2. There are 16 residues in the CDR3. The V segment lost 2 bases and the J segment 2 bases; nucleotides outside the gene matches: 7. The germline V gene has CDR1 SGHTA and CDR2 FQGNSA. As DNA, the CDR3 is TGTGCCAGCAGCTTACAGGGAGGGACGTACACAGATACGCAGTATTTT. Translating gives CASSLQGGTYTDTQYF. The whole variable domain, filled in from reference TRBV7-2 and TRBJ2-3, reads GAGVSQSPSNKVTEKGKDVELRCDPISGHTALYWYRQSLGQGLEFLIYFQGNSAPDKSGLPSDRFSAERTGGSVSTLTIQRTQQEDSAVYLCASSLQGGTYTDTQYFGPGTRLTVL.

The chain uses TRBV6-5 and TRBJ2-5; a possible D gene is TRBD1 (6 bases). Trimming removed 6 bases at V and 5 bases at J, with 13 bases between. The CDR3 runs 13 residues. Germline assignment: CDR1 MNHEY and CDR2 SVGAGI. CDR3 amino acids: CASRGHLGETQYF. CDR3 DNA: TGTGCCAGCAGGGGACACCTTGGGGAGACCCAGTACTTC.

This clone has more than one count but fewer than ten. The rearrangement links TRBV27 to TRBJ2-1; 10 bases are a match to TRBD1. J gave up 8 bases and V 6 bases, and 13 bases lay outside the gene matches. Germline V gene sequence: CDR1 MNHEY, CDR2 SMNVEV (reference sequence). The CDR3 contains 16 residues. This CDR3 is CASSPPGDRGFYEQFF. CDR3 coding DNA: TGTGCCAGCAGCCCCCCCGGGGACAGGGGCTTCTATGAGCAGTTCTTC.

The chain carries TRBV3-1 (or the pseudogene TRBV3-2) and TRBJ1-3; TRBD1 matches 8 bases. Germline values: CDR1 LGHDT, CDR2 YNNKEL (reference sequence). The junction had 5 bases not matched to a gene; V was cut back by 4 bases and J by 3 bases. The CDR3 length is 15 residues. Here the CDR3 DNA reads TGTGCCAGCAGCCCGGACAGGGTGGGTGGAAACACCATATATTTT. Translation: CASSPDRVGGNTIYF.

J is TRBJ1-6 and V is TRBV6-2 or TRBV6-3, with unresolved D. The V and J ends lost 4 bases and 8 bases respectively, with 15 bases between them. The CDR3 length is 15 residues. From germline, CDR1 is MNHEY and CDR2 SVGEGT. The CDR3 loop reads CASSLEGSGYSPLHF. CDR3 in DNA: TGTGCCAGCAGTTTGGAGGGCAGCGGATATTCACCCCTCCACTTT.

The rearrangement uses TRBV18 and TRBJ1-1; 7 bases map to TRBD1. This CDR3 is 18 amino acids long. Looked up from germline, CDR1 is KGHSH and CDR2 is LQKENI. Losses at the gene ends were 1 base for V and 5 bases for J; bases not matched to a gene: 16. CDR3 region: CASSPQKQGTVVGTEAFF. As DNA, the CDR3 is TGTGCCAGCTCACCACAGAAACAGGGGACAGTAGTGGGAACTGAAGCTTTCTTT.

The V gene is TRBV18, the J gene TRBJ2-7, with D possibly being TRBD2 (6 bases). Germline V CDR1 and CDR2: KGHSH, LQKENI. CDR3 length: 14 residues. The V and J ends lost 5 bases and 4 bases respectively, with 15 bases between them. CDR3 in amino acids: CASSTGGVPYEQYF. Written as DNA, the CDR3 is TGTGCCAGCTCAACCGGCGGGGTTCCGTACGAGCAGTACTTC.